Following are 10 T cell receptor beta chains from one sample sequenced in a study of T cells in Graves' hyperthyroidism and ophthalmopathy (dated by TCRdb to about 2019). Library generation was performed with multiplex PCR. TCRdb records Illumina HiSeq 2000 as the sequencer. TCR beta CDR3 regions were amplified from RNA transcripts. The first round of RT-PCR for the TCR CDR3 was performed with the HTBI primer set and the Qiagen OneStep RT-PCR kit. The public reads were reanalyzed by TCRdb: fastp trimming at Q25, MiXCR alignment, in-frame beta chains only. A single entry per CDR3 protein holds the most common genes and DNA from its merged rows. The sample profile shows 550,000 to 600,000 distinct CDR3 sequences; about a sixth of them were found once. The ten largest account for around 18% of the sample. The sequencing sample was made of blood. Source of these receptors: a woman between 18 and 30 years old with Graves' hyperthyroidism.

Comment on this clonotype: An end of the junction does not agree with germline; a read error may underlie this. The gene calls are TRBV7-2 and TRBJ2-3; 8 nucleotides line up with TRBD2. The CDR3 extends over 16 amino acids. Germline V gene data show CDR1 as SGHTA and CDR2 as FQGNSA. DNA of the CDR3: TGCGCCAGCAGCCAAGCAAGCGGGAGAAGCACAGATACGCAGTATTTT. Protein: CASSQASGRSTDTQYF.

The table lists this clonotype with many counts. The genes are TRBV6-6 and TRBJ2-3; 9 bases fit TRBD1. This CDR3 is 16 amino acids long. With V trimmed by 2 bases and J by 3 bases, 6 bases remained unmatched. The germline gives CDR1 MNHNY, CDR2 SVGAGI (reference sequence). In DNA, the CDR3 is TGTGCCAGCAGTTACCCGGACAGGGGAGGGACAGATACGCAGTATTTT. It yields the protein CASSYPDRGGTDTQYF.

The chain has TRBV29-1 and TRBJ2-5; D call uncertain. The CDR3 consists of 12 residues. Germline V gene lookup returns CDR1 SQVTM and CDR2 ANQGSEA. V dropped 5 bases and J dropped 4 bases, with 11 bases sitting between them. CDR3 loop: CSVIIKGETQYF. CDR3 DNA: TGCAGCGTTATTATTAAAGGAGAGACCCAGTACTTC.

This clonotype has a count of ten or more. The chain couples TRBV28 to TRBJ2-7; tentative D call: TRBD1 (5 bases). The CDR3 contains 15 residues. V was trimmed by 3 bases and J by 1 base, leaving 13 bases between them. Germline V CDR1 and CDR2: MDHEN, SYDVKM. Here the CDR3 reads CASSFFQGRSYEQYF. The CDR3 nucleotides are TGTGCCAGCAGTTTTTTTCAGGGTAGGTCCTACGAGCAGTACTTC.

The table lists this clonotype with many counts. V usage is TRBV6-2 or TRBV6-3 and J usage is TRBJ2-7; D unclear. Germline CDR1 is MNHEY and CDR2 is SVGEGT. The CDR3 is made up of 12 amino acids. V lost 7 bases and J 3 bases, leaving 10 bases between the germline ends. In nucleotides, the CDR3 is TGTGCCAGCAACAGAAACCACTACGAGCAGTACTTC. This gives the protein CASNRNHYEQYF.

The chain combines TRBV14 with TRBJ2-7; the match to TRBD2 covers 7 bases. CDR3 length: 18 residues. Germline loops: CDR1 SGHDN, CDR2 FVKESK. With V trimmed by 0 bases and J by 3 bases, 14 bases remained unmatched. The chain's CDR3 is CASSQDWGGSLEFYEQYF. CDR3 DNA sequence: TGTGCCAGCAGCCAAGATTGGGGCGGGAGCCTAGAGTTCTACGAGCAGTACTTC.

This clonotype has ten or more counts. The chain employs TRBV20-1 and TRBJ2-1; unclear D gene. Germline V gene lookup returns CDR1 DFQATT and CDR2 SNEGSKA (reference sequence). V lost 0 bases and J 4 bases, leaving 13 bases between the germline ends. This CDR3 has 15 amino acids. The CDR3 DNA is TGCAGTGCTAGAGATCAGGCCAGGCCATACAATGAGCAGTTCTTC. It encodes CSARDQARPYNEQFF.

This clonotype occurred many times. In DNA form, the CDR3 reads TGTGCCAGCAGTTTACAGGGTGTCGGTGGCTACACCTTC. Its protein is CASSLQGVGGYTF. The chain joins TRBV12-3 or TRBV12-4 to TRBJ1-2; D possibly corresponds to TRBD1 (5 bases). V dropped 2 bases and J dropped 7 bases, with 11 bases sitting between them. CDR3 length: 13 residues.

The chain joins TRBV20-1 to TRBJ2-3, with 12 positions matching TRBD2. From germline, CDR1 is DFQATT and CDR2 SNEGSKA (reference sequence). V shed 3 bases, J shed 2 bases, and the junction held 6 bases outside the gene matches. The length of the CDR3 is 16 residues. CDR3 region: CSARLAGGPDTDTQYF. In DNA, the CDR3 is TGCAGTGCTAGGCTAGCGGGGGGGCCGGACACAGATACGCAGTATTTT.

V and J are TRBV7-2 and TRBJ1-5; the D is unclear. This CDR3 has 15 residues. CDR1 SGHTA and CDR2 FQGNSA come from the germline V gene. V was trimmed by 5 bases and J by 0 bases, leaving 11 bases between them. CDR3 nucleotides: TGTGCCAGCAGCGCCTTCGGAGTTAGCAATCAGCCCCAGCATTTT. This encodes CASSAFGVSNQPQHF.